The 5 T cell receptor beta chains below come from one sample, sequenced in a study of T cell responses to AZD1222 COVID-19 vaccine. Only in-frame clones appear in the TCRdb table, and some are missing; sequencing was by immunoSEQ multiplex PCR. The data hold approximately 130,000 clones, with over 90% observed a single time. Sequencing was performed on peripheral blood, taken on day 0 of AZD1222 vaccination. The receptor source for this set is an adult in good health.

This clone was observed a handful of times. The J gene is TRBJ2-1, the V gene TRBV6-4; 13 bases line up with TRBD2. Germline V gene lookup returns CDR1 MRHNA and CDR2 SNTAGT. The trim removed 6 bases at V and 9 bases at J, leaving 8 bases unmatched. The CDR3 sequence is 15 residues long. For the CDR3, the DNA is TGTGCCAGCAGCCCCACTAGCGGGGGGGCGGGTGAGCAGTTCTTC. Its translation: CASSPTSGGAGEQFF.

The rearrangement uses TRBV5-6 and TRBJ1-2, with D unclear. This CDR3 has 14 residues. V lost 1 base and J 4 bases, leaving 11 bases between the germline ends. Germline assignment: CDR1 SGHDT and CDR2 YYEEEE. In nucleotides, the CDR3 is TGTGCCAGCAGCTTGCCCTCGTCAGGCTATGGCTACACCTTC. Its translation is CASSLPSSGYGYTF.

The CDR3 sequence: CASSQVGGELSNYGYTF. Written as DNA, the CDR3 is TGTGCCAGCAGCCAAGTGGGGGGGGAACTGTCAAACTATGGCTACACCTTC. This sequence joins TRBV4-2 and TRBJ1-2; D perhaps matches TRBD1 (5 bases). Germline V CDR1 and CDR2: LGHNA, YNFKEQ. The CDR3 is 17 amino acids. Trimming took 1 base from V and 2 from J, leaving 17 bases between them.

Written as DNA, the CDR3 is TGTGCCAGCAGCTTACCGGGACAGGTGGGCGAGCAGTACTTC. Amino acids: CASSLPGQVGEQYF. The chain combines TRBV7-9 with TRBJ2-7; TRBD1 matches at 8 bases. V shed 2 bases, J shed 6 bases, and the junction held 6 bases outside the gene matches. The CDR3 length is 14 residues. From germline, CDR1 is SEHNR and CDR2 FQNEAQ (reference sequence).

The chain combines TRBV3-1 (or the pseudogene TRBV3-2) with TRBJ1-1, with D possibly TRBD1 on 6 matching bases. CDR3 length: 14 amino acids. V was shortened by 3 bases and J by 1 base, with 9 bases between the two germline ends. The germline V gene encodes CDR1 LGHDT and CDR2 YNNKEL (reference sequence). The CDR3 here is CASSHQDRNTEAFF. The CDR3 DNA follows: TGTGCCAGCAGCCACCAGGACAGGAACACTGAAGCTTTCTTT.